One sample yielded the 6 T cell receptor beta chains listed below, sequenced in a study of shared clonotypes between healthy human individuals. Sequencing was performed with immunoSEQ multiplex PCR; in TCRdb, only in-frame clones are kept and a portion is missing. Of over 400,000 clones in the sample, approximately 95% were seen once. Material: naive CD4+ T cells sorted from blood. Specified subset: CD45RA+ positively selected. These receptors originate from a woman aged 30 to 39 in good health.

V gene TRBV5-1 combines with J gene TRBJ1-1; 8 bases are shared with TRBD1. Germline values: CDR1 SGHRS, CDR2 YFSETQ. J was trimmed by 3 bases and V by 4 bases; bases with no gene match: 14. The CDR3 has 17 amino acids. DNA for the CDR3: TGCGCCAGCAGCGTGACAGGGGCCCCCGGCGTGGACACTGAAGCTTTCTTT. This encodes CASSVTGAPGVDTEAFF.

The CDR3 bases are TGTGCCAGCAGTACGACAGGGTATGGCTACACCTTC. This sequence encodes CASSTTGYGYTF. This chain links TRBV27 with TRBJ1-2; 7 bases line up with TRBD1. Germline loops: CDR1 MNHEY, CDR2 SMNVEV (reference sequence). This CDR3 is 12 amino acids long. Trimming removed 5 bases from V and 5 bases from J; junction bases left unmatched: 2.

The V gene is TRBV2, the J gene TRBJ2-7; 7 bases are a match to TRBD1. Germline V lookup: CDR1 SNHLY, CDR2 FYNNEI. The CDR3 length is 14 residues. The junction had 6 bases not matched to a gene; V was cut back by 6 bases and J by 1 base. The CDR3 reads CASRPGQASYEQYF. CDR3 bases: TGTGCCAGCAGACCCGGACAGGCTTCCTACGAGCAGTACTTC.

V usage is TRBV5-1 and J usage is TRBJ2-7; D unresolved. This CDR3 has 14 residues. CDR1 SGHRS and CDR2 YFSETQ come from the germline V gene. V was shortened by 0 bases and J by 3 bases, with 10 bases between the two germline ends. CDR3 sequence (DNA): TGCGCCAGCAGCTTGGTCGGCAGGATCTACGAGCAGTACTTC. Its translation: CASSLVGRIYEQYF.

This chain links TRBV28 with TRBJ2-7, with a possible D match to TRBD2 (6 bases). Trimming stripped 6 bases from V and 0 bases from J, with 18 bases between. The CDR3 is 16 amino acids. CDR1 is MDHEN and CDR2 is SYDVKM in the germline V gene. CDR3 sequence (DNA): TGTGCCAGCAGCCGAGGGAAACGGGGAGGCTCCTACGAGCAGTACTTC. It translates to CASSRGKRGGSYEQYF. Filled out from reference TRBV28 and TRBJ2-7, the complete variable domain reads DVKVTQSSRYLVKRTGEKVFLECVQDMDHENMFWYRQDPGLGLRLIYFSYDVKMKEKGDIPEGYSVSREKKERFSLILESASTNQTSMYLCASSRGKRGGSYEQYFGPGTRLTVT.

The chain joins TRBV7-9 to TRBJ1-2, with 7 nucleotides matching TRBD1. The trim removed 5 bases at V and 3 bases at J, leaving 6 bases unmatched. The germline gives CDR1 SEHNR, CDR2 FQNEAQ (reference sequence). The CDR3 consists of 14 residues. The CDR3 sequence: CASSPGRGDYGYTF. The CDR3 DNA follows: TGTGCCAGCAGCCCGGGCAGGGGGGACTATGGCTACACCTTC.